This T cell receptor beta chain appears in the sequencing data of a study of blood T cell repertoires in COVID-19 (dated by TCRdb to the early 2020s). For the wider study: The collaborator samples originated in the United States, Italy and Spain and spanned the acute and convalescent phases of COVID-19. The prospective study material was composed of cDNA or gDNA derived from T cells, B-cell-depleted T cells, or PBMCs. The samples were drawn from the first 160 participants of the ongoing ImmuneRACE study and from some 1,300 subjects provided by 6 global collaborators. The repertoires were released in a freely available public database meant as a resource for research on the immune response to SARS-CoV-2. Subjects who had been exposed to COVID-19, were actively infected with it, or had recovered from it provided the deeply sampled blood TCRbeta repertoires that made up the dataset. HLA class I and class II types, where available, came from metadata supplied by the sample provider rather than from assay-based typing. Sample metadata almost always included a de-identified subject ID, COVID-19 status, age in years and sex. Broad study findings and their caveats: Clinical and demographic metadata were provided uncurated, with the amount varying by source and participant.

This clone was seen more than once but under ten times. No cognate antigen has been identified for it. Per-base quality was not reported, and no clone a single base away is much larger than it. In Seattle, one collaborating source enrolled patients while the infection was active and tracked those patients longitudinally over the course of disease. Each collaborating institution followed its own protocols to collect whole blood in K2EDTA tubes. For TCRbeta analysis, collaborators shipped samples as frozen whole blood, isolated PBMCs, or DNA extracted from either of those sample types. At the junction V is shortened by 6 bases and J by 8 bases, with 13 bases in between. CDR1 and CDR2, looked up from the germline V gene (reference sequence), are LNHDA and SQIVND. The CDR3, from cysteine to phenylalanine, totals 13 residues. The DNA shown is the 39-base CDR3, in frame from base 1. TCRbeta CDR3 regions were amplified from genomic DNA by means of the immunoSEQ Assay, a bias-controlled multiplex PCR. Processing in the source paper ran as follows. The number of nucleated cells in each sample was estimated from the amplification of reference gene primers within the assay. Sequence reads were collapsed and filtered to measure the absolute abundance of every unique TCRbeta CDR3 rearrangement. For each sample, productive Simpson clonality was calculated as the square root of Simpson's diversity index across productive rearrangements. Here the immuneACCESS table is served through TCRdb, limited to in-frame sequences with V and J called. Missing clones are a known gap in these copies; in checked studies unresolved V genes cover under half, and the rest lacks a known reason. That table furnishes V, J and clone size, whereas the DNA furnished D and trimming. The sample includes roughly 290,000 clones, with about 80% observed a single time. The top ten clonotypes cover about a sixth of the sample.

The sequence is built from TRBV19 and TRBJ1-4; matching of 6 bases hints at TRBD1 as the D gene. This sequence was found in a person aged 65 to 85 with COVID-19, enrolled during active disease. Sequenced: peripheral blood. The CDR3 is CASRIKGTEKLFF. The DNA sequence is given as TGTGCCAGTAGGATAAAGGGGACAGAAAAACTGTTTTTT.